This T cell receptor (beta chain) was identified during a study of molecular identifiers for immune sequencing clone quantification. MiXCR was run by TCRdb on the PCR reads, yielding one entry per CDR3 protein. The repertoire consists of tens of thousands of distinct CDR3 sequences, with about 18% occurring once and the leading ten covering roughly 6.9%. The sorting of naive CD8 T cells used the CD8+CD4-CCR7+CD45RA+ phenotype. Germline V gives CDR1 LGHNA, CDR2 YNFKEQ. The ends were cut back, 3 bases at V and 0 bases at J, with 12 bases in the middle. The CDR3 consists of 16 residues. Study-wide results and limits: More than 97% of effector molecules, versus under 1% of naive-cell molecules, belonged to clones above 20 RNA copies. Researchers reportedly could pick up spiked Jurkat TCR RNA from one cell mixed into about 1 million naive cells.

This clonotype turned up a few times. No antigen is known for it. The rearrangement uses TRBV4-2 and TRBJ1-5; D perhaps matches TRBD1 (6 bases). The specimen was naive CD8+ T cells from blood, with Jurkat cell RNA spiked in. Subset defined: FACS-sorted CD8+CD4-CCR7+CD45RA+ naive T cells. The receptor was isolated from a human donor in good health. Some libraries in this study had Jurkat cell RNA spiked in. CDR3 in amino acids: CASSQAQGGSNQPQHF. The DNA of the CDR3 is TGTGCCAGCAGCCAGGCACAGGGAGGTAGCAATCAGCCCCAGCATTTT.